This T cell receptor beta chain comes out of a study of beta chain features in type 1 diabetes (dated by TCRdb to about 2018). Broadly, across the study: No differences in mean age, gender distribution, total cell number or subset yield were found between patients and healthy donors. A total of roughly 100 million sorted cells were examined across all samples, and RNA yield correlated strongly with the number of cells per subset. In the study, recently diagnosed type 1 diabetes patients and matched healthy donors were compared on the TCRB repertoires of their sorted circulating CD4+ T cell subsets. Whereas all 30 or so donors provided naive and central memory subsets, regulatory and stem cell-like memory subsets were isolated from just 8 patients and about eight healthy donors. The research as a whole found: In all four CD4+ subsets, TCRB CDR3 length was moderately but significantly shorter in type 1 diabetes patients. Naive, central memory and regulatory TCRB repertoires appeared to be more alike among patients than among healthy donors. Because cDNA rather than genomic DNA was sequenced, highly expressing activated cells could have been over-represented, although no difference in activation and CD3 levels was found between groups. At VDJ recombination sites, patients with type 1 diabetes made fewer insertions and deleted more nucleotides, a pattern implying thymic rearrangement abnormalities. Only small numbers of individuals were included in the HLA sub-analyses, which left unresolved whether HLA type had any influence on TCRB rearrangement. PCR may preferentially amplify shorter templates, but because patient and control samples were amplified and corrected together, any resulting skew would affect both groups equally.

Each donor gave one peripheral blood draw, about 110 mL on average, collected into heparinised tubes. A BD FACSAria II was used to sort naive, central memory, regulatory and stem cell-like memory CD4+ T cells with a panel that included CD45RO, CCR7, CD25, CD127, CD95 and CD27. Every sorted population had a purity above 95%. PBMCs were separated immediately by Lymphoprep density gradient centrifugation and were stained directly, without being cultured. Samples were stained and sorted in pairs, with one healthy donor and one patient per experiment, so that batch effects were minimized. A few counts support this clone. Its specific antigen is unknown. No clone much larger than this one lies a single base away; base qualities are absent. Distinct nucleotide sequences in the sample also encode this CDR3. The entire isolated RNA was reverse transcribed using the High Capacity cDNA Reverse Transcription Kit, and thus expressed TCRB transcripts were sequenced. Naive, central memory and regulatory T cell samples underwent deep immunoSEQ sequencing, averaging around 4 million total reads per sample. Sorted cells were lysed in RLT buffer, and RNA was extracted using DNase-treated RNeasy Micro or Mini kits according to cell number. Each cell subset was processed separately to prevent cross-contamination, with patient and healthy donor samples processed together. The immunoSEQ multiplex PCR was used to amplify TCRB sequences from cDNA, generating 87-bp fragments that spanned the CDR3 region. Sequencing of the amplicons was performed on the Illumina HiSeq platform. In the authors' own workflow: PCR bias was computationally corrected using synthetic template baselines, reads within Hamming distance 2 were collapsed, and singletons that could not be merged were discarded. Reads were aligned to IMGT to assign V, D and J genes, CDR3 length, and insertions or deletions at six rearrangement sites. Within each subset, clonotype counts were normalized to sorted cell number, after which true diversity and Gini coefficients were computed with the tcR R package. Repertoire sharing was quantified using the overlap coefficient calculated on TCRB nucleotide sequences. TCRdb limited this immuneACCESS table to in-frame rearrangements with V and J called. A share of clones is missing; checked studies link under half to unresolved V genes, and the rest is unexplained. V and J calls and clone size are copied from that table; D and trimming were computed from the DNA. For this sample the table gives about 240,000 clones, of which 27% were detected only once. Of the sample, roughly 4% is held by the ten largest clones.

V is clipped by 0 bases and J by 3 bases, and the sequence between their germline boundaries is 7 bases long. CDR1 SGDLS and CDR2 YYNGEE are derived from the germline V gene. The CDR3 spans 13 residues, from the cysteine through the phenylalanine. Of all the DNA, just the CDR3 is kept, 39 bases in frame from base 1. The rearrangement combines TRBV9 with TRBJ2-7, with no confident D gene call. Sequenced input: central memory CD4+ T cells from blood. This receptor was obtained from a man aged 30-40 years in good health. The CDR3 here reads CASSVDPDYEQYF. The DNA sequence is TGTGCCAGCAGCGTAGATCCGGACTACGAGCAGTACTTC.